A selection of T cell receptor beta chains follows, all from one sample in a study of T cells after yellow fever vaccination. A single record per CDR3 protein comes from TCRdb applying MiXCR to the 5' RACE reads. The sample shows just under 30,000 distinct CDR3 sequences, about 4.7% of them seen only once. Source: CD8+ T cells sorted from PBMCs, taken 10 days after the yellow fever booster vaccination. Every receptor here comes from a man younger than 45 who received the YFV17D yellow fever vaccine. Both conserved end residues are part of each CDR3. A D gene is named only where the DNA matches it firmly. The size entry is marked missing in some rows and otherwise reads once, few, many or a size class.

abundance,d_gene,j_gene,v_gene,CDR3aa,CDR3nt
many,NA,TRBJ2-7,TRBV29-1,CSVEATYEQYF,TGCAGCGTTGAAGCAACCTACGAGCAGTACTTC
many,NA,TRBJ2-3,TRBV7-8,CASSPRLNTQYF,TGTGCCAGCAGCCCGCGGTTAAATACGCAGTATTTT
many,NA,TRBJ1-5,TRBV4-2,CASSVNVGGNQPQHF,TGTGCCAGCAGCGTAAACGTTGGTGGAAATCAGCCCCAGCATTTT
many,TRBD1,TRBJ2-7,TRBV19,CASERPGQDLLF,TGTGCCAGTGAGCGACCGGGACAGGATCTCCTCTTC
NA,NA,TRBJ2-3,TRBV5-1,CASSPWVGAEDTQYF,TGCGCCAGCAGCCCATGGGTGGGGGCCGAAGATACGCAGTATTTT
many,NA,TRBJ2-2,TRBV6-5,CASSYVSEDGELFF,TGTGCCAGCAGTTACGTGTCTGAAGACGGGGAGCTGTTTTTT
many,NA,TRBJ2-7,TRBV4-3,CASSQVSSGPYEQYF,TGCGCCAGCAGCCAAGTTTCCTCGGGGCCCTACGAGCAGTACTTC
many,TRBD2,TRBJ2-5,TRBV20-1,CSVANPIDSSGAQETQYF,TGCAGTGTCGCGAACCCGATAGACTCTAGCGGGGCCCAAGAGACCCAGTACTTC
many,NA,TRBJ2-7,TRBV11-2,CASSQVPPGDEQYF,TGTGCCAGCAGCCAGGTTCCACCTGGGGACGAGCAGTACTTC
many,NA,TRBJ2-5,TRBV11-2,CASSLVGSQVETQYF,TGTGCCAGCAGCTTAGTAGGTAGCCAGGTTGAGACCCAGTACTTC
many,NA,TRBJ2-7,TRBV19,CASSKLSSGLFPYEQYF,TGTGCCAGTAGTAAGCTAAGTTCGGGCCTCTTCCCCTACGAGCAGTACTTC
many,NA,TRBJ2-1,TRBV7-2,CASSFGSWDEQFF,TGTGCCAGCAGCTTCGGGAGTTGGGATGAGCAGTTCTTC
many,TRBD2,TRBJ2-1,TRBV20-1,CSARVLGLGDLNEQFF,TGCAGTGCTAGAGTTCTGGGACTAGGGGATCTCAATGAGCAGTTCTTC
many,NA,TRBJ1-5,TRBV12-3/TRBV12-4,CASSLDLIGGNQPQHF,TGTGCCAGCAGTTTAGACTTAATAGGAGGCAATCAGCCCCAGCATTTT
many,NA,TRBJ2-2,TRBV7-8,CASSPGRNGELFF,TGTGCCAGCAGCCCCGGACGGAACGGGGAGCTGTTTTTT
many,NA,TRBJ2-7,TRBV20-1,CSALLREARDEQYF,TGCAGTGCTCTTCTCAGGGAAGCTAGGGACGAGCAGTACTTC
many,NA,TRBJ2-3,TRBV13,CASSSLNGNTDTQYF,TGTGCCAGCAGCAGCCTTAACGGAAACACAGATACGCAGTATTTT
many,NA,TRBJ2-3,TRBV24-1,CATSDLLGSSTDTQYF,TGTGCCACCAGTGATTTATTAGGATCTAGCACAGATACGCAGTATTTT
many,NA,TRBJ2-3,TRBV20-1,CSALLLGESTDTQYF,TGCAGTGCTCTCCTTTTGGGGGAAAGCACAGATACGCAGTATTTT
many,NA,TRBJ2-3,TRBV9,CASSPWSSADTQYF,TGTGCCAGCAGCCCTTGGAGTTCCGCAGATACGCAGTATTTT
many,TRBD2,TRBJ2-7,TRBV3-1,CASSQGISGINYEQYF,TGTGCCAGCAGCCAAGGAATTAGCGGGATCAACTACGAGCAGTACTTC
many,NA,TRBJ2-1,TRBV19,CASSIVETGSEQFF,TGTGCCAGTAGTATAGTAGAAACCGGTAGTGAGCAGTTCTTC
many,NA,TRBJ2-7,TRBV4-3,CASSQEPRLSYEQYF,TGCGCCAGCAGCCAAGAGCCCCGACTTTCCTACGAGCAGTACTTC
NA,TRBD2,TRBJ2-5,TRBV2,CTSWLGLAATNKETQYF,TGTACCAGCTGGCTTGGACTAGCGGCCACGAACAAAGAGACCCAGTACTTC
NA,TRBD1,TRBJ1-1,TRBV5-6,CASSLTFLGRGVRTEAFF,TGTGCCAGCAGCTTGACGTTTTTGGGCAGGGGGGTCCGCACTGAAGCTTTCTTT
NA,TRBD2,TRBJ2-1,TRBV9,CASSVVGGRSRDEQFF,TGTGCCAGCAGCGTAGTGGGCGGGAGAAGTCGTGATGAGCAGTTCTTC
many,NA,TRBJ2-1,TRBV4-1,CASSQEDSLSYNEQFF,TGCGCCAGCAGCCAGGAGGACTCCCTCTCCTACAATGAGCAGTTCTTC
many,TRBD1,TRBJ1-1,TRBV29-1,CSGLLDRATEAFF,TGCAGCGGCCTCTTGGACAGGGCGACGGAAGCTTTCTTT
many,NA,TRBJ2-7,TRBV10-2,CASSESQGEQYF,TGCGCCAGCAGTGAGTCCCAGGGCGAGCAGTACTTC
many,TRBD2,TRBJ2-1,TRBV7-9,CASSPSGSSYNEQFF,TGTGCCAGCAGCCCCAGCGGGAGCTCCTACAATGAGCAGTTCTTC
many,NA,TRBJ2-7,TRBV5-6,CASSHDSTDYEQYF,TGTGCCAGCAGCCACGACTCGACAGACTACGAGCAGTACTTC
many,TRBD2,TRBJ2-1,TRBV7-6,CASSISPKEREWGNEQFF,TGTGCCAGCAGCATATCCCCAAAGGAGCGGGAGTGGGGCAATGAGCAGTTCTTC